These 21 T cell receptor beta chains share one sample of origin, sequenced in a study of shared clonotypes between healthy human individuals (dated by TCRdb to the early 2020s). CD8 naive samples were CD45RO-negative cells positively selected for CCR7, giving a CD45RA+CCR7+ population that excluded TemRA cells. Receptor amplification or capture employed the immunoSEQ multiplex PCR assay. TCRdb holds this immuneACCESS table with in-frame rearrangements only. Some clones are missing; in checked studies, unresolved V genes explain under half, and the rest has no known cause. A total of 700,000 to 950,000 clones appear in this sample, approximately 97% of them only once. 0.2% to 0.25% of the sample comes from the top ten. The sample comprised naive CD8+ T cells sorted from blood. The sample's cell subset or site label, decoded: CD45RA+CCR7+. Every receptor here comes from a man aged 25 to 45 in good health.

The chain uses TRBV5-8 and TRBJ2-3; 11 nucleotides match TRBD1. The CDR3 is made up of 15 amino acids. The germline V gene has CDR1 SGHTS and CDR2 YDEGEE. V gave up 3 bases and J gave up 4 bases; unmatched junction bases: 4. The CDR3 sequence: CASSYRTGGADTQYF. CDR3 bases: TGTGCCAGCAGCTACCGGACAGGGGGCGCAGATACGCAGTATTTT.

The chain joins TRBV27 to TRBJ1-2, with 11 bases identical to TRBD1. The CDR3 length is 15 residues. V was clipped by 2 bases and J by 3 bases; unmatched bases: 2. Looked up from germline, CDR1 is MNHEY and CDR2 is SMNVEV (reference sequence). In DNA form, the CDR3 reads TGTGCCAGCAGTTTAGCGGGACAGGGGGACTATGGCTACACCTTC. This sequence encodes CASSLAGQGDYGYTF.

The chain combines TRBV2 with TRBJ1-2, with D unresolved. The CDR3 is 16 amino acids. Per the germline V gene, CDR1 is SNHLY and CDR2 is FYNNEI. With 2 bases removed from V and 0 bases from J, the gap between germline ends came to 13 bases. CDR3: CASSELAVTSNYGYTF. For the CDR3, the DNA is TGTGCCAGCAGTGAACTGGCAGTAACTTCTAACTATGGCTACACCTTC.

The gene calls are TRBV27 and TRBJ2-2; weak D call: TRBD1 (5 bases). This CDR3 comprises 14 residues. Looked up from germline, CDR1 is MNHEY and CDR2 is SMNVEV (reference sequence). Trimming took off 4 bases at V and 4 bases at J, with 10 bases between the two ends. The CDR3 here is CASSWGPTTGELFF. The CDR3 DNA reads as TGTGCCAGCAGTTGGGGCCCGACCACCGGGGAGCTGTTTTTT.

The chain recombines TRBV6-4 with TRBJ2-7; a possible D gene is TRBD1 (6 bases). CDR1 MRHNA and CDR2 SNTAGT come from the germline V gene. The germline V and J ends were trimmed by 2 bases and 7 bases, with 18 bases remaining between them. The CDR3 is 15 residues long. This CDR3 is CASSDPRDTLREQYF. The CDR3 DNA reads TGTGCCAGCAGTGACCCAAGGGACACCCTCCGTGAGCAGTACTTC.

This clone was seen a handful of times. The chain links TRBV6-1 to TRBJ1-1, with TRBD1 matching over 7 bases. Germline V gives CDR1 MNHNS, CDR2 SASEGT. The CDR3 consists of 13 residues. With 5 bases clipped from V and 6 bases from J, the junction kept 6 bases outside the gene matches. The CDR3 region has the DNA TGTGCCAGCAGTAACACAGGGGTCTCTGAAGCTTTCTTT. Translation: CASSNTGVSEAFF.

The DNA of the CDR3 is TGTGCCAGCAGCTTCTCTCGGACTAGCGAGGTATTCTACGAGCAGTACTTC. Its protein is CASSFSRTSEVFYEQYF. The genes are TRBV7-8 and TRBJ2-7; TRBD2 matches 9 bases. With 3 bases clipped from V and 3 bases from J, the junction kept 12 bases outside the gene matches. This CDR3 is 17 amino acids long. Looked up from germline, CDR1 is SGHVS and CDR2 is FQNEAQ.

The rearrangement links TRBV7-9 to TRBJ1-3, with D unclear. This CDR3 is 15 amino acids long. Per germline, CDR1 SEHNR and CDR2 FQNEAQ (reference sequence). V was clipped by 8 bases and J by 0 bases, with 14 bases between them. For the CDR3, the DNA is TGTGCCAGCCCCGAGGACTTAAGCTCTGGAAACACCATATATTTT. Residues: CASPEDLSSGNTIYF.

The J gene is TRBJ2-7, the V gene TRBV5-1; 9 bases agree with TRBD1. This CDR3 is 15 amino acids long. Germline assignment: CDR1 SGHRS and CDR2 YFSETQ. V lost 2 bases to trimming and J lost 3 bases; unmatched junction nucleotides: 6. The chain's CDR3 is CASSLAMGQGYEQYF. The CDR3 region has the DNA TGCGCCAGCAGCTTAGCTATGGGACAGGGCTACGAGCAGTACTTC.

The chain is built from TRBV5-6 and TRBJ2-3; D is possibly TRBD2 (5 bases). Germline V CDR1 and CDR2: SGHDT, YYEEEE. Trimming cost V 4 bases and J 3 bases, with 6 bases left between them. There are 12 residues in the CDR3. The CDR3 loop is CASSPGTDTQYF. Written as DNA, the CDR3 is TGTGCCAGCAGCCCGGGGACAGATACGCAGTATTTT.

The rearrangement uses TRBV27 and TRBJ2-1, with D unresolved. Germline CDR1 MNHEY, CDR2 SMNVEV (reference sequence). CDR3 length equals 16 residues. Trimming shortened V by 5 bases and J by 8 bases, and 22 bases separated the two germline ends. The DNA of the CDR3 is TGTGCCAGCAGTCCAAATTGGCTAGATCCCGCCGATGAGCAGTTCTTC. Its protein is CASSPNWLDPADEQFF.

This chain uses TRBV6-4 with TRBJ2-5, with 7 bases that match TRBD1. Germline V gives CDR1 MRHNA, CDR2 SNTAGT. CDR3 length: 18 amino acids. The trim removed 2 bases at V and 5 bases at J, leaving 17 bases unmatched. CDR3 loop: CASSDRRTIHRGWETQYF. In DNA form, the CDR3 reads TGTGCCAGCAGTGACAGGCGCACTATACACAGGGGATGGGAGACCCAGTACTTC.

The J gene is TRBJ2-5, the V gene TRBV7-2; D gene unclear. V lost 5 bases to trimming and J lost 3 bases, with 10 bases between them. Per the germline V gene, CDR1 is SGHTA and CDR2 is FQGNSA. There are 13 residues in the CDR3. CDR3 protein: CASSPPPEETQYF. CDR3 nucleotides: TGTGCCAGCAGCCCCCCGCCGGAAGAGACCCAGTACTTC.

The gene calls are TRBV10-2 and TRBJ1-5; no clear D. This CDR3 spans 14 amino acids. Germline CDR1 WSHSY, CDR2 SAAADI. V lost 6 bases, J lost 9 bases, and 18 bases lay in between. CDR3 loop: CASREAQGSWPQHF. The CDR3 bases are TGCGCCAGCAGGGAGGCCCAAGGGTCGTGGCCCCAGCATTTT.

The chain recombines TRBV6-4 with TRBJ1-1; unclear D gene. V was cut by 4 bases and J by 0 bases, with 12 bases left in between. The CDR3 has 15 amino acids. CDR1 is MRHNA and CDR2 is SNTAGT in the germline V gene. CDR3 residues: CASSGRSTVNTEAFF. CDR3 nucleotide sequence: TGTGCCAGCAGTGGCAGAAGTACAGTGAACACTGAAGCTTTCTTT.

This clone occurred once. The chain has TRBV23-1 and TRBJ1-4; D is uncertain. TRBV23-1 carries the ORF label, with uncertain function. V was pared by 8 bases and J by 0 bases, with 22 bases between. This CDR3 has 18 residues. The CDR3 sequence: CASLLGTWIQPTNEKLFF. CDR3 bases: TGCGCCAGCCTACTCGGAACATGGATACAACCAACTAATGAAAAACTGTTTTTT.

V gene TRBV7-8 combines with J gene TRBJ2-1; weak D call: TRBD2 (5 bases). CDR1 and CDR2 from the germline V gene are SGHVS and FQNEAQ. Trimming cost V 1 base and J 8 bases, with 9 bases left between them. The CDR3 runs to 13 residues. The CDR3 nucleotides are TGTGCCAGCAGCTTAGGGACGCGGGATGAGCAGTTCTTC. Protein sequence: CASSLGTRDEQFF.

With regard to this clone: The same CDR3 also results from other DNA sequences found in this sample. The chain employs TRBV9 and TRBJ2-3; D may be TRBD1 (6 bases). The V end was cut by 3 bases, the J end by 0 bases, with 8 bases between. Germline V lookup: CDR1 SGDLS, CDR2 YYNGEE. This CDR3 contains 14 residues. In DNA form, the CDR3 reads TGTGCCAGCAGCGGGGGACAAAGCACAGATACGCAGTATTTT. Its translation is CASSGGQSTDTQYF.

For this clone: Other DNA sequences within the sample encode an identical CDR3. This chain's CDR3 is CASSPGYNEQFF. Written as DNA, the CDR3 is TGTGCCAGCAGTCCAGGGTACAATGAGCAGTTCTTC. The chain joins TRBV27 to TRBJ2-1, with TRBD1 as a possible D gene (5 bases). The CDR3 totals 12 residues. Germline CDR1 is MNHEY and CDR2 is SMNVEV (reference sequence). The germline V and J ends were trimmed by 5 bases and 4 bases, with 6 bases remaining between them.

The CDR3 spells CASSQGGDPGVETQYF. As DNA, the CDR3 is TGCGCCAGCAGCCAGGGGGGGGACCCGGGAGTGGAGACCCAGTACTTC. The J gene is TRBJ2-5, the V gene TRBV4-1; 7 bases match TRBD2. The germline gives CDR1 MGHRA, CDR2 YSYEKL. The CDR3 spans 16 residues. With 3 bases clipped from V and 5 bases from J, the junction kept 12 bases outside the gene matches.

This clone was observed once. This CDR3 is CASSYSVPLPGTQYF. The CDR3, as DNA: TGTGCCAGCAGTTACTCGGTCCCGCTACCCGGGACCCAGTACTTC. This rearrangement joins TRBV6-6 to TRBJ2-5; D not certain. The CDR3 runs to 15 residues. Germline CDR1 is MNHNY and CDR2 is SVGAGI (reference sequence). With 0 bases removed from V and 7 bases from J, the gap between germline ends came to 15 bases.